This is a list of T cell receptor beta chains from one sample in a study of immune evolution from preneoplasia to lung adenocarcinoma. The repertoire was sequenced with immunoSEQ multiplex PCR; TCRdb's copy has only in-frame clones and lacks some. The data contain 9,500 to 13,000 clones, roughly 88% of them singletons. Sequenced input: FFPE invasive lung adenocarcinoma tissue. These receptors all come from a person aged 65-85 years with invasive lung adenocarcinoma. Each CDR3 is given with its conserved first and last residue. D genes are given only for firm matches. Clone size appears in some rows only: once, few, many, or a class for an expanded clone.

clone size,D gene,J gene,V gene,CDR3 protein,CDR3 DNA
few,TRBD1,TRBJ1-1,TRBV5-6,CASSRGQGTTEAFF,TGTGCCAGCAGCCGCGGACAGGGGACCACTGAAGCTTTCTTT
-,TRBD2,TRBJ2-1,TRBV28,CASSLAGASSYNEQFF,TGTGCCAGCAGTCTAGCGGGGGCAAGCTCCTACAATGAGCAGTTCTTC
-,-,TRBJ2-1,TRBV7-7,CASSLDERGEQFF,TGTGCTAGCAGCTTAGATGAACGGGGAGAGCAGTTCTTC
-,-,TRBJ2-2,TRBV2,CASSERQLNTGELFF,TGTGCCAGCAGTGAAAGGCAACTGAACACCGGGGAGCTGTTTTTT
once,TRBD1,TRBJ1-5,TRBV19,CASSPTGPQSQHF,TGTGCCAGTAGTCCGACAGGGCCTCAGTCCCAGCATTTT
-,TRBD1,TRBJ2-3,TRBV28,CASSFRQGFTDTQYF,TGTGCCAGCAGTTTCCGACAGGGTTTCACAGATACGCAGTATTTT
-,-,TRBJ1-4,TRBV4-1,CASSHPIQGWTNEKLFF,TGCGCCAGCAGCCACCCCATTCAGGGCTGGACTAATGAAAAACTGTTTTTT
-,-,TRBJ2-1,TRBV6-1,CASSEVLVEQFF,TGTGCCAGCAGTGAGGTTCTGGTTGAGCAGTTCTTC
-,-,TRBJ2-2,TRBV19,CASGRLGNTGELFF,TGTGCCAGCGGAAGGCTAGGGAACACCGGGGAGCTGTTTTTT
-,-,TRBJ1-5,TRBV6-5,CASSPSGGFNQPQHF,TGTGCCAGCAGTCCCAGTGGGGGGTTCAATCAGCCCCAGCATTTT
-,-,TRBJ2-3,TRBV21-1,CASSKERVRGQRTDTQYF,TGTGCCAGCAGCAAAGAGCGGGTTAGGGGACAGCGCACAGATACGCAGTATTTT
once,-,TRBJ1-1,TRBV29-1,CSVDGPSPGTSEAAF,TGCAGCGTTGATGGTCCTAGTCCCGGGACATCGGAGGCCGCCTTT
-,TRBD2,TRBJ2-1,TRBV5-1,CASSLGLAGQRSNEQFF,TGCGCCAGCAGCTTGGGTCTAGCGGGGCAACGGAGTAATGAGCAGTTCTTC